This T cell receptor (beta chain) was sequenced during a study of cytomegalovirus exposure and HLA in healthy donors. For the study at large: Previous work identified around 120 million unique TCR beta sequences from around 170 million T cells. Early on, a data release was issued that held tens of millions of unique TCRs from HLA-typed donors.

PCR primers comprised 60 Vbeta and 13 Jbeta primers. Authors' data handling: Some 80 million unique TCR beta chains, 9 million to 11 million shared, were counted in a later analysis. This table comes from immunoSEQ multiplex PCR, and its TCRdb copy is limited to in-frame clones, with some not included. The DNA was the basis for D and trimming; V, J and clone size are from that table. The top ten clones hold 0.79% of a sample with nearly 110,000 clones, over 70% of them seen once. Germline lookup yields CDR1 SGHDT and CDR2 YYEEEE. The CDR3 consists of 18 residues. V was clipped by 3 bases and J by 4 bases; unmatched bases: 12. General study points: Cytomegalovirus-associated status was assigned to about 150 TCR beta chains.

With regard to this clone: Its antigen is currently unknown.

This sequence joins TRBV5-6 and TRBJ2-2; 10 bases agree with TRBD1. The sequencing sample was made of PBMCs. The receptor's source is a boy aged 10-17 years in good health and CMV-seronegative. The CDR3 sequence: CASSWGPGQGGVTGELFF. The DNA for the CDR3 is TGTGCCAGCAGCTGGGGGCCCGGACAGGGGGGGGTCACCGGGGAGCTGTTTTTT.